The 25 T cell receptor beta chains below were found in one sample sequenced in a study of blood T cell repertoires in COVID-19. Sequenced by immunoSEQ multiplex PCR; TCRdb stores in-frame clones only, minus some. The table has 250,000 to 300,000 clones, 88% seen once. The specimen sequenced was peripheral blood. These receptors came from a woman aged 65 to 85 with COVID-19, enrolled during active disease.

The chain uses TRBV28 and TRBJ2-7; 10 bases match TRBD1. Trimming took 5 bases from V and 5 from J; bases not matched to a gene: 6. This CDR3 comprises 14 residues. Germline V gene lookup returns CDR1 MDHEN and CDR2 SYDVKM. CDR3 region: CASSRDRGGDEQYF. In nucleotides, the CDR3 is TGTGCCAGCAGTCGGGACAGGGGTGGAGACGAGCAGTACTTC. The complete variable domain, with remaining parts taken from reference TRBV28 and TRBJ2-7, reads DVKVTQSSRYLVKRTGEKVFLECVQDMDHENMFWYRQDPGLGLRLIYFSYDVKMKEKGDIPEGYSVSREKKERFSLILESASTNQTSMYLCASSRDRGGDEQYFGPGTRLTVT.

The chain couples TRBV29-1 to TRBJ1-5, with a possible D match to TRBD1 (6 bases). The ends were cut back, 7 bases at V and 3 bases at J, with 13 bases in the middle. In germline, CDR1 is SQVTM, CDR2 ANQGSEA. The CDR3 is 13 residues long. The DNA of the CDR3 is TGCAGCGCCACTAACAGGGCCAATCAGCCCCAGCATTTT. This sequence encodes CSATNRANQPQHF.

The CDR3 here is CASSQGTGLSSPLHF. CDR3 coding DNA: TGTGCCAGCAGCCAGGGGACAGGGCTCTCTTCACCCCTCCACTTT. This chain uses TRBV3-1 (or the pseudogene TRBV3-2) with TRBJ1-6; 9 bases align to TRBD1. The CDR3 has 15 residues. Trimming took 3 bases from V and 9 from J; bases not matched to a gene: 6. Germline V gene lookup returns CDR1 LGHDT and CDR2 YNNKEL (reference sequence).

The V and J genes are TRBV7-2 and TRBJ1-2, with TRBD1 matching over 8 bases. The CDR3 has 16 amino acids. Germline V gives CDR1 SGHTA, CDR2 FQGNSA. V was pared by 7 bases and J by 8 bases, with 18 bases of the junction left unmatched. CDR3 bases: TGTGCCAGCACACCCGCCCGGGCAGGGGGCAGGGAAGGCTACACCTTC. Protein sequence: CASTPARAGGREGYTF.

The chain carries TRBV21-1 and TRBJ1-5; TRBD1 reflects the table's D call only, with no check against the DNA. TRBV21-1 is marked as a pseudogene. CDR3 length: 13 amino acids. The CDR3 reads CASSKGSYQPQHF. For the CDR3, the DNA is TGTGCCAGCAGCAAAGGCAGTTATCAGCCCCAGCATTTT.

The V gene is TRBV30, the J gene TRBJ1-1, with 12 bases lining up with TRBD1. Germline assignment: CDR1 GTSNPN and CDR2 SVGIG (reference sequence). The CDR3 loop spans 17 amino acids. V lost 2 bases, J lost 6 bases, and 13 bases stayed unmatched. CDR3 DNA sequence: TGTGCCTGGAGTCCCTACCGGGACAGGGGGCGATTTTCTGAAGCTTTCTTT. Its protein product is CAWSPYRDRGRFSEAFF.

The sample holds a few counts of this clone. V and J are TRBV7-2 and TRBJ2-7; D is perhaps TRBD1 (6 bases). Trimming cost V 1 base and J 0 bases, with 10 bases left between them. This CDR3 has 15 residues. CDR1 SGHTA and CDR2 FQGNSA come from the germline V gene. The CDR3 region is CASSLEWGPSYEQYF. The CDR3 DNA reads as TGTGCCAGCAGCTTAGAATGGGGGCCCTCCTACGAGCAGTACTTC.

Notes on this clone: Other nucleotide sequences in the sample specify the same CDR3. The chain employs TRBV19 and TRBJ1-5; 8 bases agree with TRBD1. The V gene end was trimmed by 1 base and the J gene end by 4 bases; junction bases not matched to a gene: 0. The CDR3 loop spans 14 amino acids. Germline CDR1 reads LNHDA; CDR2 reads SQIVND (reference sequence). CDR3 DNA: TGTGCCAGTAGTATAGGACAGGGGAATCAGCCCCAGCATTTT. Encoded protein: CASSIGQGNQPQHF.

In regard to this clone: This specimen includes other DNA sequences encoding the same CDR3. The V call is TRBV6-1, the J call TRBJ1-2; TRBD1 might be the D (5 bases). The CDR3 has 13 residues. Germline assignment: CDR1 MNHNS and CDR2 SASEGT. With 2 bases removed from V and 4 bases from J, the gap between germline ends came to 8 bases. DNA for the CDR3: TGTGCCAGCAGTGAACAGGGTAGCTATGGCTACACCTTC. Protein product: CASSEQGSYGYTF.

V gene TRBV5-4 combines with J gene TRBJ2-6, with D tentatively TRBD1 (6 bases). V was shortened by 5 bases and J by 0 bases, with 15 bases between the two germline ends. Germline V gene sequence: CDR1 SGHNT, CDR2 YYREEE (reference sequence). CDR3 length: 17 residues. CDR3 sequence: CASRRDTTYSGANVLTF. Here the CDR3 DNA reads TGTGCCAGCAGGAGGGACACGACCTACTCTGGGGCCAACGTCCTGACTTTC.

The chain joins TRBV27 to TRBJ2-7; 7 nucleotides match TRBD1. Germline assignment: CDR1 MNHEY and CDR2 SMNVEV (reference sequence). With 8 bases clipped from V and 4 bases from J, the junction kept 8 bases outside the gene matches. The CDR3 length is 13 residues. CDR3 bases: TGTGCCAGCGGGTACAGGGGCGCGTACGAGCAGTACTTC. Protein sequence: CASGYRGAYEQYF.

The chain recombines TRBV6-5 with TRBJ1-2; TRBD1 matches at 8 bases. V trimming: 6 bases; J trimming: 8 bases; junction bases outside the gene matches: 8. The CDR3 is 13 residues long. Germline CDR1 reads MNHEY; CDR2 reads SVGAGI. This CDR3 reads CASSPDRATGYTF. The CDR3, as DNA: TGTGCCAGCAGCCCGGACAGGGCTACAGGCTACACCTTC.

The chain recombines TRBV27 with TRBJ2-7, with D possibly TRBD1 on 6 matching bases. Trimming removed 2 bases at V and 4 bases at J, with 15 bases between. Germline CDR1 is MNHEY and CDR2 is SMNVEV (reference sequence). The CDR3 loop spans 15 amino acids. The CDR3 bases are TGTGCCAGCAGTTTACTCCTGGGGGCGGAGTACGAGCAGTACTTC. As protein: CASSLLLGAEYEQYF.

The chain couples TRBV4-3 to TRBJ2-3; TRBD2 matches 8 bases. In germline, CDR1 is LGHNA, CDR2 YSLEER. Germline trimming cut 0 bases from V and 5 bases from J; bases unmatched to any gene: 7. The CDR3 contains 16 residues. In DNA form, the CDR3 reads TGCGCCAGCAGCCAAGAAACGGGAGGGCCCAGAGATACGCAGTATTTT. The encoded protein is CASSQETGGPRDTQYF.

The chain is built from TRBV29-1 and TRBJ2-4; TRBD1 agrees at 11 bases. The CDR3 has 18 amino acids. The J segment lost 0 bases and the V segment lost 5 bases, leaving 12 bases of the junction unmatched. Germline CDR1 SQVTM, CDR2 ANQGSEA. The CDR3 coding sequence is TGCAGCGTTAGAATACGGGACAGGGGGAAGGAAGCCAAAAACATTCAGTACTTC. It encodes CSVRIRDRGKEAKNIQYF.

The rearrangement joins TRBV28 to TRBJ1-5, with D tentatively TRBD1 (6 bases). The V end lost 5 bases, the J end lost 5 bases, and 13 bases lay between the germline ends. Germline-derived CDR1 and CDR2 are MDHEN and SYDVKM. The CDR3 is made up of 14 amino acids. The CDR3 protein is CASSPRTDYQPQHF. The CDR3 bases are TGTGCCAGCAGTCCCCGGACAGACTATCAGCCCCAGCATTTT.

This clone has more than one count but fewer than ten. The rearrangement uses TRBV25-1 and TRBJ1-2; possible D gene TRBD1, 6 bases. Trimming left V 10 bases short and J 5 bases short, with 17 bases between. CDR1 and CDR2 (germline): MGHDK, SYGVNS. The CDR3 is 13 residues long. In DNA form, the CDR3 reads TGTGCCACCCGCGCCAGGGGCCGTTATGGCTACACCTTC. Protein product: CATRARGRYGYTF.

This chain joins TRBV11-2 and TRBJ2-1; TRBD2 aligns across 12 bases. The CDR3 length is 15 residues. After removal of 4 bases from V and 7 bases from J, the junction contained 5 bases not matched to a gene. The V gene's germline CDR1 is SGHAT and CDR2 FQNNGV. CDR3 amino acids: CASSSGLAGNNEQFF. CDR3 DNA: TGTGCCAGCAGCTCCGGACTAGCGGGAAATAATGAGCAGTTCTTC.

The CDR3 DNA is TGTGCCAGCAGCTTAGCCACAGGGGGACGGCGAAATTCACCCCTCCACTTT. Encoded protein: CASSLATGGRRNSPLHF. This rearrangement joins TRBV7-9 to TRBJ1-6; TRBD1 matches 8 bases. The V gene's germline CDR1 is SEHNR and CDR2 FQNEAQ (reference sequence). The trim removed 0 bases at V and 7 bases at J, leaving 8 bases unmatched. CDR3 size: 17 residues.

The genes are TRBV19 and TRBJ2-7, with 8 bases aligning to TRBD2. This CDR3 is 14 amino acids long. Unmatched junction bases numbered 8, after V lost 8 bases and J lost 2 bases. From germline, CDR1 is LNHDA and CDR2 SQIVND (reference sequence). DNA of the CDR3: TGTGCCAGTTGTCCAACTAGCGGACCCTACGAGCAGTACTTC. It specifies CASCPTSGPYEQYF.

V and J are TRBV28 and TRBJ1-1; 7 nucleotides match TRBD1. Losses at the gene ends were 8 bases for V and 4 bases for J; bases not matched to a gene: 7. Germline values: CDR1 MDHEN, CDR2 SYDVKM. The CDR3 runs to 13 residues. The CDR3 bases are TGTGCCAGCTCCCAGGGGGAGAGCACTGAAGCTTTCTTT. Translating it yields CASSQGESTEAFF.

This clone has only one observation. V gene TRBV11-2 combines with J gene TRBJ1-1; a possible D gene is TRBD1 (6 bases). Trimming removed 1 base at V and 4 bases at J, with 10 bases between. Germline V gene data show CDR1 as SGHAT and CDR2 as FQNNGV. This CDR3 spans 14 amino acids. The CDR3: CASSLVGQRTEAFF. DNA for the CDR3: TGTGCCAGCAGCTTAGTCGGACAGCGCACTGAAGCTTTCTTT. Drawing the rest from reference TRBV11-2 and TRBJ1-1, the complete variable domain is EAGVAQSPRYKIIEKRQSVAFWCNPISGHATLYWYQQILGQGPKLLIQFQNNGVVDDSQLPKDRFSAERLKGVDSTLKIQPAKLEDSAVYLCASSLVGQRTEAFFGQGTRLTVV.

The rearrangement uses TRBV19 and TRBJ1-5; no firm D call. From germline, CDR1 is LNHDA and CDR2 SQIVND (reference sequence). This CDR3 region has 16 residues. Between the trimmed V and J ends, which lost 3 bases and 6 bases, there was a span of 18 bases. The DNA of the CDR3 is TGTGCCAGTAGTATTTTGGTTCTCGGAGAGGGTCAGCCCCAGCATTTT. This encodes CASSILVLGEGQPQHF. Together with reference TRBV19 and TRBJ1-5, the CDR3 gives the full variable domain: DGGITQSPKYLFRKEGQNVTLSCEQNLNHDAMYWYRQDPGQGLRLIYYSQIVNDFQKGDIAEGYSVSREKKESFPLTVTSAQKNPTAFYLCASSILVLGEGQPQHFGDGTRLSIL.

The chain uses TRBV6-5 and TRBJ1-1; 8 positions agree with TRBD1. Germline V lookup: CDR1 MNHEY, CDR2 SVGAGI. CDR3 length: 14 amino acids. V was clipped by 6 bases and J by 1 base; unmatched bases: 4. CDR3 nucleotides: TGTGCCAGCAGCCAGGGGACAGGGAACACTGAAGCTTTCTTT. It specifies CASSQGTGNTEAFF.

The rearrangement joins TRBV2 to TRBJ1-5; a possible D gene is TRBD1 (6 bases). Germline-derived CDR1 and CDR2 are SNHLY and FYNNEI. CDR3 length equals 15 residues. The ends were cut back, 8 bases at V and 3 bases at J, with 17 bases in the middle. The DNA of the CDR3 is TGTGCCAGCGGAATGGGTTACAGGGACAATCAGCCCCAGCATTTT. It yields the protein CASGMGYRDNQPQHF.